This TCR beta chain was sequenced during a study of T cells in localized non-small cell lung cancer. TCRdb keeps only in-frame clones here, not all; method: immunoSEQ multiplex PCR. The table records 6,000 to 7,500 clones, approximately 50% of them present only once. Broader study findings: Adjacent lung had a median roughly 50 of the 100 largest tumor clones. Higher blood T cell density tracked longer overall survival.

This CDR3 region has 13 residues. After removal of 5 bases from V and 5 bases from J, the junction contained 8 bases not matched to a gene. Germline CDR1 reads GTSNPN; CDR2 reads SVGIG (reference sequence). A word on this clone: Its target is not known.

The TCR comes from a female donor of 60 years or more with stage I lung adenocarcinoma. The V gene is TRBV30, the J gene TRBJ2-7, with 8 nucleotides matching TRBD2. The material was lymph node tissue, obtained before any cancer treatment. CDR3 nucleotide sequence: TGTGCCTGGGCCGGGACTAGGCTCGACGAGCAGTACTTC. It yields the protein CAWAGTRLDEQYF. Together with reference TRBV30 and TRBJ2-7, the CDR3 gives the full variable domain: SQTIHQWPATLVQPVGSPLSLECTVEGTSNPNLYWYRQAAGRGLQLLFYSVGIGQISSEVPQNLSASRPQDRQFILSSKKLLLSDSGFYLCAWAGTRLDEQYFGPGTRLTVT.